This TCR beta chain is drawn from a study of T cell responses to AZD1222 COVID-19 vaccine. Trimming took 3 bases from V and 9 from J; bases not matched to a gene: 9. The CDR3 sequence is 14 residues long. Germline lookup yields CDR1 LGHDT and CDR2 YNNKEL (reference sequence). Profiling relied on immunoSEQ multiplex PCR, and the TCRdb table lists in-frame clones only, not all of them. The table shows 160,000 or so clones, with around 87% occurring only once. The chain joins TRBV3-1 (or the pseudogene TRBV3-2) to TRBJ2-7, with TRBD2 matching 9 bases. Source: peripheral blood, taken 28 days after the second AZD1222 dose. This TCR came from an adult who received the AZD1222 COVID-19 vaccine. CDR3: CASSQGAGGSVQYF. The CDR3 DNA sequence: TGTGCCAGCAGCCAGGGAGCGGGAGGTTCGGTGCAGTACTTC.